One and the same sample provided the 15 T cell receptor beta chains below, sequenced in a study of CD8+ T cells in alopecia areata. It was cDNA, reverse transcribed from extracted RNA, that served as the sequencing template. TCRdb's copy holds only in-frame clones and misses some; the assay was immunoSEQ multiplex PCR. This sample carries around 120,000 clones, over 60% of them seen once, and the ten largest clones take 5.7%. Indicated treatment: oral pan-JAK inhibitor, 5-10 mg twice daily. The specimen was CD4+ T cells sorted from blood, collected at week 4, from a patient treated with tofacitinib. These receptor sequences come from a human donor with alopecia areata.

The sample holds one count of this clone. The CDR3 region has the DNA TGTGCCAGCTCACCGATGACGACAGGGGACACTGAAGCTTTCTTT. This encodes CASSPMTTGDTEAFF. The chain carries TRBV18 and TRBJ1-1; TRBD1 matches at 8 bases. CDR1 and CDR2 (germline): KGHSH, LQKENI. The CDR3 contains 15 residues. J lost 3 bases, V lost 3 bases, and 6 bases had no gene match.

The V gene is TRBV18, the J gene TRBJ2-5; D remains unclear. Germline assignment: CDR1 KGHSH and CDR2 LQKENI. Trimming took off 0 bases at V and 0 bases at J, with 5 bases between the two ends. This CDR3 is 14 amino acids long. CDR3: CASSPPPYQETQYF. As DNA, the CDR3 is TGTGCCAGCTCACCACCCCCTTACCAAGAGACCCAGTACTTC.

The table lists this clone with a few counts. The chain joins TRBV10-3 to TRBJ2-7, with D unresolved. CDR1 is ENHRY, CDR2 SYGVKD, per germline. The V end lost 1 base, the J end lost 3 bases, and 4 bases lay between the germline ends. This CDR3 region has 12 residues. CDR3 DNA: TGTGCCATCAGTGAGTTTGGCTACGAGCAGTACTTC. It yields the protein CAISEFGYEQYF.

The chain combines TRBV25-1 with TRBJ2-3; D may correspond to TRBD1 or TRBD2 (6 bases each). This CDR3 region has 14 residues. Trimming took off 6 bases at V and 0 bases at J, with 10 bases between the two ends. Germline CDR1 MGHDK, CDR2 SYGVNS. DNA for the CDR3: TGTGCCAGCAGAGGGGGGCTCAGCACAGATACGCAGTATTTT. Its translation: CASRGGLSTDTQYF. Full variable domain (missing parts from reference TRBV25-1 and TRBJ2-3): EADIYQTPRYLVIGTGKKITLECSQTMGHDKMYWYQQDPGMELHLIHYSYGVNSTEKGDLSSESTVSRIRTEHFPLTLESARPSHTSQYLCASRGGLSTDTQYFGPGTRLTVL.

This clone was picked up a small number of times. The rearrangement links TRBV25-1 to TRBJ2-3; 11 nucleotides agree with TRBD2. This CDR3 contains 16 residues. Germline CDR1 MGHDK, CDR2 SYGVNS. J was trimmed by 3 bases and V by 1 base; bases with no gene match: 3. The CDR3 sequence is CASSESTSGSTDTQYF. The CDR3 coding sequence is TGTGCCAGCAGTGAATCAACTAGCGGGAGTACAGATACGCAGTATTTT.

V is TRBV29-1 and J is TRBJ2-1; D may match TRBD1 or TRBD2 (5 bases each). This CDR3 is built from 17 residues. Germline V gives CDR1 SQVTM, CDR2 ANQGSEA. The ends were cut back, 3 bases at V and 5 bases at J, with 23 bases in the middle. The CDR3: CSVDTTHWGKLNNEQFF. The DNA for the CDR3 is TGCAGCGTTGACACCACTCACTGGGGGAAGTTGAACAATGAGCAGTTCTTC.

This clone was recorded only once. The rearrangement uses TRBV2 and TRBJ2-1; 8 nucleotides line up with TRBD1. After removal of 3 bases from V and 15 bases from J, the junction contained 4 bases not matched to a gene. The CDR3 spans 11 residues. Looked up from germline, CDR1 is SNHLY and CDR2 is FYNNEI. The CDR3 DNA follows: TGTGCCAGCAGTGAGGGACAGGTAACGTTCTTC. It is translated as CASSEGQVTFF.

V usage is TRBV10-3 and J usage is TRBJ2-7; TRBD1 matches at 9 bases. The J segment lost 7 bases and the V segment lost 6 bases, leaving 10 bases of the junction unmatched. CDR1 is ENHRY, CDR2 SYGVKD, per germline. This CDR3 has 14 residues. In DNA, the CDR3 is TGTGCCATCAGGTGGGACAGGGCGGCGGGTGAGCAGTACTTC. It yields the protein CAIRWDRAAGEQYF.

This sequence joins TRBV29-1 and TRBJ2-5; 7 positions agree with TRBD1. The junction had 5 bases not matched to a gene; V was cut back by 6 bases and J by 1 base. In germline, CDR1 is SQVTM, CDR2 ANQGSEA. The CDR3 runs to 13 residues. The CDR3: CSVGTVSQETQYF. The CDR3 DNA sequence: TGCAGCGTGGGGACAGTGAGCCAAGAGACCCAGTACTTC.

This rearrangement joins TRBV29-1 to TRBJ2-1; TRBD2 matches 11 bases. There are 17 residues in the CDR3. V was clipped by 7 bases and J by 1 base; unmatched bases: 12. Germline loops: CDR1 SQVTM, CDR2 ANQGSEA. CDR3 region: CSANARTSGGSYNEQFF. Here the CDR3 DNA reads TGCAGCGCTAACGCCCGAACTAGCGGGGGATCCTACAATGAGCAGTTCTTC.

This CDR3 is CATSREGPETQYF. CDR3 coding DNA: TGTGCCACCAGCAGGGAGGGGCCAGAGACCCAGTACTTC. The gene calls are TRBV15 and TRBJ2-5; a possible D gene is TRBD2 (6 bases). The germline CDR1 and CDR2 sequences are LNHNV and YYDKDF (reference sequence). The V end lost 3 bases, the J end lost 4 bases, and 9 bases lay between the germline ends. CDR3 length: 13 residues.

This clone was seen only a few times. The rearrangement links TRBV27 to TRBJ2-2; D unclear. The V and J ends lost 0 bases and 8 bases respectively, with 10 bases between them. CDR3 length equals 14 residues. CDR1 is MNHEY and CDR2 is SMNVEV in the germline V gene (reference sequence). The CDR3 sequence is CASSLSTLGGELFF. For the CDR3, the DNA is TGTGCCAGCAGTTTATCTACACTGGGGGGGGAGCTGTTTTTT.

The CDR3 is CSASRGQVAFF. The CDR3 DNA reads as TGCAGCGCCTCCCGGGGGCAGGTAGCTTTCTTT. The genes are TRBV29-1 and TRBJ1-1; possibly TRBD1 for D (6 bases). The V and J ends lost 7 bases and 10 bases respectively, with 16 bases between them. The germline V gene has CDR1 SQVTM and CDR2 ANQGSEA. The CDR3 loop spans 11 amino acids.

This chain connects TRBV4-1 to TRBJ2-7, with D possibly TRBD1 on 6 matching bases. V lost 3 bases and J 0 bases, leaving 12 bases between the germline ends. Germline CDR1 reads MGHRA; CDR2 reads YSYEKL. The CDR3 totals 15 residues. The DNA of the CDR3 is TGCGCCAGCAGCCACCCGGGACAATACTCCTACGAGCAGTACTTC. Protein: CASSHPGQYSYEQYF.

This chain connects TRBV9 to TRBJ2-1, with 11 bases identical to TRBD2. The CDR3 consists of 19 residues. The V segment lost 4 bases and the J segment 6 bases; nucleotides outside the gene matches: 18. Looked up from germline, CDR1 is SGDLS and CDR2 is YYNGEE. The CDR3 DNA is TGTGCCAGCAGCCCTCTAAGAGACCTACTAGCGGGAGCGGGCAATGAGCAGTTCTTC. The encoded protein is CASSPLRDLLAGAGNEQFF.